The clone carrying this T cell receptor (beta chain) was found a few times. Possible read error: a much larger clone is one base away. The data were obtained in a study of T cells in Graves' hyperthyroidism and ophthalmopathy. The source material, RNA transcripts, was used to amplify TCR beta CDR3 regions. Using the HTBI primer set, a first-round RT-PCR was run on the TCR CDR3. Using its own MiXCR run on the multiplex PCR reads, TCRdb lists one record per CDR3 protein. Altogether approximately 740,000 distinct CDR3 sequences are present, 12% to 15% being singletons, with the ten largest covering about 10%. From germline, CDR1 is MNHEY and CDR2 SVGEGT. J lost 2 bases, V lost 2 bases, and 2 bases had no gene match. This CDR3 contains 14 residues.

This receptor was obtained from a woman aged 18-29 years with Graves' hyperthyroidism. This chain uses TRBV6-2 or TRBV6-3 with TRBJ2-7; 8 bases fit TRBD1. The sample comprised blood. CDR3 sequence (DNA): TGTGCCAGCAGTTACGTACAGGGGGCCTACGAGCAGTACTTC. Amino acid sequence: CASSYVQGAYEQYF.